The 28 T cell receptor beta chains below come from one sample, sequenced in a study of OX40 agonist ivuxolimab in advanced cancers. Sequencing was performed with immunoSEQ multiplex PCR; in TCRdb, only in-frame clones are kept and a portion is missing. Among 48,000 or so clones, about 88% were seen once, and the ten largest hold around 1.8%. The specimen comprised CD4+ or CD8+ T cells sorted from blood, sampled in a trial of the OX40 agonist ivuxolimab. Every receptor here comes from an adult with an advanced solid tumor such as melanoma, head and neck, liver or kidney cancer.

This clone was recorded once. The rearrangement links TRBV6-1 to TRBJ2-6; 7 nucleotides agree with TRBD1. CDR3 length: 17 residues. V gave up 0 bases and J gave up 0 bases; unmatched junction bases: 2. Germline V gives CDR1 MNHNS, CDR2 SASEGT. CDR3 bases: TGTGCCAGCAGTGAAGCCGACAGGGCCTCTGGGGCCAACGTCCTGACTTTC. It is translated as CASSEADRASGANVLTF.

This chain links TRBV28 with TRBJ1-4; TRBD1 matches at 7 bases. Losses at the gene ends were 8 bases for V and 4 bases for J; bases not matched to a gene: 4. Germline V gene sequence: CDR1 MDHEN, CDR2 SYDVKM. The CDR3 extends over 13 amino acids. In nucleotides, the CDR3 is TGTGCCAGCCAGGGGGGTATTAATGAAAAACTGTTTTTT. Protein product: CASQGGINEKLFF. Full variable domain (rest looked up from reference TRBV28 and TRBJ1-4): DVKVTQSSRYLVKRTGEKVFLECVQDMDHENMFWYRQDPGLGLRLIYFSYDVKMKEKGDIPEGYSVSREKKERFSLILESASTNQTSMYLCASQGGINEKLFFGSGTQLSVL.

J is TRBJ2-7 and V is TRBV6-1; D is uncertain. Germline CDR1 is MNHNS and CDR2 is SASEGT. CDR3 length: 12 residues. Trimming stripped 8 bases from V and 5 bases from J, with 13 bases between. The CDR3 DNA reads TGTGCCAGCGGCCATCATAGTAACGAGCAGTACTTC. Protein sequence: CASGHHSNEQYF.

This clone came up once. This chain uses TRBV18 with TRBJ2-5; no reliable D call. The germline V gene has CDR1 KGHSH and CDR2 LQKENI. The germline V and J ends were trimmed by 3 bases and 5 bases, with 10 bases remaining between them. The CDR3 covers 13 residues. CDR3 coding DNA: TGTGCCAGCTCACCTGTGGCGGAGGAGACCCAGTACTTC. Protein: CASSPVAEETQYF.

The chain uses TRBV29-1 and TRBJ1-1; 10 nucleotides match TRBD1. The germline V gene encodes CDR1 SQVTM and CDR2 ANQGSEA. The ends lost 4 bases at V and 5 bases at J; junction bases unmatched: 7. The CDR3 has 14 amino acids. The CDR3, as DNA: TGCAGCGTTGCCGGTGACAGGGGGCATACTGAAGCTTTCTTT. It translates to CSVAGDRGHTEAFF.

V and J are TRBV7-9 and TRBJ2-7, with no clear D. V was shortened by 5 bases and J by 0 bases, with 8 bases between the two germline ends. The CDR3 is made up of 13 amino acids. Germline values: CDR1 SEHNR, CDR2 FQNEAQ (reference sequence). DNA of the CDR3: TGTGCCAGCAGCATAGACAACTCCTACGAGCAGTACTTC. As protein: CASSIDNSYEQYF.

The chain couples TRBV28 to TRBJ2-2; 9 nucleotides line up with TRBD2. V lost 5 bases to trimming and J lost 5 bases; unmatched junction nucleotides: 6. The germline CDR1 and CDR2 sequences are MDHEN and SYDVKM. This CDR3 is 15 amino acids long. The CDR3, as DNA: TGTGCCAGCAGTCCGACTAGCGGCTTTACCGGGGAGCTGTTTTTT. It is translated as CASSPTSGFTGELFF.

CDR3 nucleotide sequence: TGTGCCAGCAGCTTTGGCAGTAACTCTGGAAACACCATATATTTT. It codes for CASSFGSNSGNTIYF. The V gene is TRBV5-6, the J gene TRBJ1-3; D is undetermined. This CDR3 has 15 amino acids. From germline, CDR1 is SGHDT and CDR2 YYEEEE. V was shortened by 2 bases and J by 0 bases, with 9 bases between the two germline ends. Together with reference TRBV5-6 and TRBJ1-3, the CDR3 gives the full variable domain: DAGVTQSPTHLIKTRGQQVTLRCSPKSGHDTVSWYQQALGQGPQFIFQYYEEEERQRGNFPDRFSGHQFPNYSSELNVNALLLGDSALYLCASSFGSNSGNTIYFGEGSWLTVV.

The J gene is TRBJ1-4, the V gene TRBV7-9; no reliable D call. CDR3 length: 15 amino acids. Germline CDR1 SEHNR, CDR2 FQNEAQ (reference sequence). The V gene lost 3 bases and the J gene lost 2 bases, with 10 bases spanning the gap. The DNA for the CDR3 is TGTGCCAGCAGCTTTGGTGGGAGTACTAATGAAAAACTGTTTTTT. It yields the protein CASSFGGSTNEKLFF.

This rearrangement joins TRBV19 to TRBJ2-5; TRBD2 aligns across 14 bases. The CDR3 is 16 residues long. Looked up from germline, CDR1 is LNHDA and CDR2 is SQIVND (reference sequence). Losses at the gene ends were 5 bases for V and 1 base for J; bases not matched to a gene: 3. DNA of the CDR3: TGTGCCAGTAGTCTCGGGACTAGCGGGGGCCAAGAGACCCAGTACTTC. It encodes CASSLGTSGGQETQYF. Based on the CDR3 plus reference TRBV19 and TRBJ2-5, the full variable domain is DGGITQSPKYLFRKEGQNVTLSCEQNLNHDAMYWYRQDPGQGLRLIYYSQIVNDFQKGDIAEGYSVSREKKESFPLTVTSAQKNPTAFYLCASSLGTSGGQETQYFGPGTRLLVL.

CDR3 sequence reads: CASRPGRTNYGYTF. The DNA for the CDR3 is TGCGCCAGCAGGCCGGGACGGACTAACTATGGCTACACCTTC. V gene TRBV5-1 combines with J gene TRBJ1-2, with D possibly matching TRBD1 (5 bases). The germline gives CDR1 SGHRS, CDR2 YFSETQ. V was shortened by 5 bases and J by 0 bases, with 11 bases between the two germline ends. This CDR3 has 14 residues. Full variable domain (outside the CDR3, taken from reference TRBV5-1 and TRBJ1-2): KAGVTQTPRYLIKTRGQQVTLSCSPISGHRSVSWYQQTPGQGLQFLFEYFSETQRNKGNFPGRFSGRQFSNSRSEMNVSTLELGDSALYLCASRPGRTNYGYTFGSGTRLTVV.

The sample holds a few counts of this clone. This same CDR3 is encoded by further DNA sequences in the sample. The genes are TRBV11-1 and TRBJ2-7; the match to TRBD2 covers 7 bases. The trim removed 5 bases at V and 4 bases at J, leaving 8 bases unmatched. CDR1 is SGHAT and CDR2 is FQDESV in the germline V gene (reference sequence). The CDR3 totals 14 residues. CDR3 nucleotides: TGTGCCAGCAGCCCCTGGCTAGCGGCATACGAGCAGTACTTC. Protein: CASSPWLAAYEQYF.

This chain joins TRBV6-6 and TRBJ2-7; D is perhaps TRBD1 or TRBD2 (6 bases each). The germline CDR1 and CDR2 sequences are MNHNY and SVGAGI (reference sequence). Trimming removed 0 bases from V and 1 base from J, with 10 bases in between. The CDR3 sequence is 15 residues long. The CDR3 DNA sequence: TGTGCCAGCAGTTACTCTGGGGGGCTGTCCTACGAGCAGTACTTC. The encoded protein is CASSYSGGLSYEQYF.

This clone was seen only once. The CDR3 region is CASSPGQGYQPQHF. The CDR3 DNA reads as TGTGCCAGCAGCCCGGGACAGGGTTATCAGCCCCAGCATTTT. The chain employs TRBV7-2 and TRBJ1-5; 9 positions match TRBD1. Unmatched junction bases numbered 4, after V lost 5 bases and J lost 5 bases. The CDR3 spans 14 residues. The germline gives CDR1 SGHTA, CDR2 FQGNSA.

This clone occurred once. The rearrangement links TRBV7-9 to TRBJ2-1; possible D gene TRBD2, 6 bases. The V end was cut by 1 base, the J end by 3 bases, with 13 bases between. This CDR3 region has 16 residues. Germline CDR1 and CDR2: SEHNR and FQNEAQ (reference sequence). CDR3 coding DNA: TGTGCCAGCAGCTTAGACCTCGGGGGAGGCTACAATGAGCAGTTCTTC. Amino acids: CASSLDLGGGYNEQFF.

The gene calls are TRBV30 and TRBJ1-2; 7 bases line up with TRBD1. The germline V gene encodes CDR1 GTSNPN and CDR2 SVGIG (reference sequence). This CDR3 comprises 12 residues. V was pared by 7 bases and J by 4 bases, with 6 bases of the junction left unmatched. This chain's CDR3 is CAYTTGSYGYTF. The CDR3 DNA is TGTGCCTACACGACAGGGTCCTATGGCTACACCTTC.

This clone was counted a few times. This rearrangement joins TRBV14 to TRBJ2-7; a weak D match, TRBD1 (5 bases). The CDR3 runs 15 residues. Germline lookup yields CDR1 SGHDN and CDR2 FVKESK. V was cut by 8 bases and J by 2 bases, with 19 bases left in between. CDR3 in amino acids: CASGVLGAEPYEQYF. DNA of the CDR3: TGTGCCAGCGGCGTGTTAGGGGCGGAACCCTACGAGCAGTACTTC.

The chain links TRBV7-3 to TRBJ1-2; TRBD1 might be the D (6 bases). The ends were cut back, 5 bases at V and 1 base at J, with 8 bases in the middle. This CDR3 spans 13 amino acids. The germline CDR1 and CDR2 sequences are SGHTA and FQGTGA. This chain's CDR3 is CASSRDNNYGYTF. The CDR3 nucleotides are TGTGCCAGCAGCCGGGACAATAACTATGGCTACACCTTC.

J is TRBJ1-1 and V is TRBV6-5; no clear D. The V end lost 5 bases, the J end lost 1 base, and 14 bases lay between the germline ends. This CDR3 comprises 15 residues. Germline V gene lookup returns CDR1 MNHEY and CDR2 SVGAGI. The CDR3 is CASSPARGWNTEAFF. The CDR3 nucleotides are TGTGCCAGCAGTCCCGCGAGAGGGTGGAACACTGAAGCTTTCTTT.

The rearrangement uses TRBV19 and TRBJ1-6; D is perhaps TRBD1 (6 bases). V was clipped by 3 bases and J by 10 bases, with 10 bases between them. The CDR3 contains 13 residues. Germline V gene data show CDR1 as LNHDA and CDR2 as SQIVND (reference sequence). CDR3 sequence: CASSIRGYSPLHF. The CDR3 bases are TGTGCCAGTAGTATCAGGGGATACTCACCCCTCCACTTT.

The chain couples TRBV6-1 to TRBJ2-5; 8 bases map to TRBD2. The CDR3 extends over 15 amino acids. CDR1 MNHNS and CDR2 SASEGT come from the germline V gene. Trimming took 6 bases from V and 5 from J; bases not matched to a gene: 11. In DNA form, the CDR3 reads TGTGCCAGCAGCCGGGGACTAGAAGCTTTCGAGACCCAGTACTTC. It specifies CASSRGLEAFETQYF.

The chain has TRBV7-9 and TRBJ2-2; TRBD2 is a possible D gene (5 bases). This CDR3 is 14 amino acids long. The germline CDR1 and CDR2 sequences are SEHNR and FQNEAQ (reference sequence). Between the trimmed V and J ends, which lost 7 bases and 3 bases, there was a span of 12 bases. In nucleotides, the CDR3 is TGTGCCAGCACCTTTGGACTGGACACCGGGGAGCTGTTTTTT. Translation: CASTFGLDTGELFF.

The gene calls are TRBV21-1 and TRBJ1-5. TRBV21-1 is annotated as a pseudogene. CDR3 size: 17 residues. For the CDR3, the DNA is TGTGCCAGCAGCAGGGCCTCCGGGGCCGGTGGCAATCAGCCCCAGCATTTT. Translating it yields CASSRASGAGGNQPQHF.

The chain links TRBV6-5 to TRBJ1-1; D not resolved. V lost 6 bases, J lost 6 bases, and 11 bases lay in between. Germline CDR1 and CDR2: MNHEY and SVGAGI. This CDR3 contains 12 residues. The CDR3 DNA reads TGTGCCAGCAGCCCCGAGGGTTCTGAAGCTTTCTTT. Amino acid sequence: CASSPEGSEAFF.

V is TRBV7-2 and J is TRBJ1-5, with D uncertain. This CDR3 is 13 amino acids long. Germline V lookup: CDR1 SGHTA, CDR2 FQGNSA. V dropped 1 base and J dropped 4 bases, with 5 bases sitting between them. CDR3 DNA sequence: TGTGCCAGCAGCTTAGACGGGAATCAGCCCCAGCATTTT. This translates into CASSLDGNQPQHF.

As DNA, the CDR3 is TGTGCCAGCAGTGGGACCTACTATGGCTACACCTTC. Translating gives CASSGTYYGYTF. The rearrangement links TRBV2 to TRBJ1-2, with D unresolved. Germline CDR1 SNHLY, CDR2 FYNNEI. Between the trimmed V and J ends, which lost 4 bases and 3 bases, there was a span of 6 bases. CDR3 size: 12 residues.

The rearrangement joins TRBV29-1 to TRBJ2-7; D gene ambiguous. Germline V gene data show CDR1 as SQVTM and CDR2 as ANQGSEA. This CDR3 has 15 residues. Trimming shortened V by 8 bases and J by 3 bases, and 23 bases separated the two germline ends. CDR3 protein: CSPRGPQTANYEQYF. The CDR3 DNA is TGCAGCCCAAGAGGTCCCCAGACGGCTAACTACGAGCAGTACTTC.

The rearrangement links TRBV18 to TRBJ2-5; D unresolved. CDR3 length: 13 residues. CDR1 and CDR2 from the germline V gene are KGHSH and LQKENI. V was cut by 3 bases and J by 4 bases, with 9 bases left in between. The CDR3, as DNA: TGTGCCAGCTCACCTGTTGGGTTAGAGACCCAGTACTTC. The encoded protein is CASSPVGLETQYF.